This T cell receptor beta chain comes out of a study of tumor and adjacent non-tumor tissue in lung cancer. Study in general: Some 3.9 million productive TCRbeta reads were obtained per sample on average.

The CDR3 is 16 amino acids. The ends lost 1 base at V and 13 bases at J; junction bases unmatched: 13. Study-level results: Significantly higher TCR diversity was found in tumor than normal lung. Higher tumor TCR diversity was associated with shorter survival.

The library came from three nested PCR rounds adapted from ARM-PCR protocols. From the multiplex PCR reads, TCRdb called clonotypes with MiXCR, one entry per CDR3 protein. In the table there are about 90,000 distinct CDR3 sequences, approximately 73% of which are singletons. This sample's RNA came from whole unsorted tissue. More than 3 cm separated this lung sample from the edge of the tumor. A remark on this clonotype: Its antigen is not known.

The sequenced sample consisted of distant non-tumor lung tissue. The rearrangement uses TRBV12-3 or TRBV12-4 and TRBJ2-1; 10 bases fit TRBD2. This TCR was recovered from a woman aged 45-65 years with non-small cell lung cancer. CDR3 sequence (DNA): TGTGCCAGCAGTTTAGATCGAGCGGGAGGGCCTCGGGAACAGTTCTTC. Translated: CASSLDRAGGPREQFF.